The 29 T cell receptor beta chains given below trace back to one sample, sequenced in a study of Ad26.COV2.S vaccination and SARS-CoV-2 variants. Profiled with immunoSEQ multiplex PCR; TCRdb holds only in-frame clones, not every one. Here the sample spans approximately 450,000 clones, around nine tenths being singletons. Treatment specified: about 20 received Ad26.COV2.S at low or high dose, single or two shots; about 5 received placebo; per-sample allocation not given. Sampling occurred on day 63 after the first vaccine or placebo injection. This material consisted of peripheral blood, taken in a trial of Ad26.COV2.S vaccine versus placebo. Receptors were obtained from a person between 18 and 59 years old who received the Ad26.COV2.S COVID-19 vaccine or a placebo.

This clone was counted a single time. The chain couples TRBV7-9 to TRBJ2-3; D is tentatively TRBD1 or TRBD2 (5 bases each). The CDR3 totals 15 residues. V shed 2 bases and J shed 2 bases, with 11 bases lying between them. Germline-derived CDR1 and CDR2 are SEHNR and FQNEAQ (reference sequence). CDR3 sequence: CASSLWGSHTDTQYF. In nucleotides, the CDR3 is TGTGCCAGCAGCTTATGGGGGAGCCACACAGATACGCAGTATTTT. Filled out from reference TRBV7-9 and TRBJ2-3, the complete variable domain reads DTGVSQNPRHKITKRGQNVTFRCDPISEHNRLYWYRQTLGQGPEFLTYFQNEAQLEKSRLLSDRFSAERPKGSFSTLEIQRTEQGDSAMYLCASSLWGSHTDTQYFGPGTRLTVL.

The chain couples TRBV5-4 to TRBJ2-7; D is unclear. Germline values: CDR1 SGHNT, CDR2 YYREEE (reference sequence). The CDR3 consists of 14 residues. Trimming took off 4 bases at V and 4 bases at J, with 15 bases between the two ends. The CDR3 DNA is TGTGCCAGCAGCGGCGAGGCTACGCGGTACGAGCAGTACTTC. This encodes CASSGEATRYEQYF.

The V gene is TRBV20-1, the J gene TRBJ2-7; TRBD1 matches at 9 bases. This CDR3 region has 11 residues. Germline V CDR1 and CDR2: DFQATT, SNEGSKA (reference sequence). J was trimmed by 6 bases and V by 7 bases; bases with no gene match: 4. CDR3: CSGTGGGEQYF. The DNA of the CDR3 is TGCAGTGGAACAGGGGGCGGCGAGCAGTACTTC.

The CDR3: CASSYQRYGNTIYF. CDR3 DNA sequence: TGTGCCAGCAGTTACCAACGATACGGAAACACCATATATTTT. This chain uses TRBV6-6 with TRBJ1-3; D is unresolved. Trimming shortened V by 2 bases and J by 4 bases, and 9 bases separated the two germline ends. Germline lookup yields CDR1 MNHNY and CDR2 SVGAGI (reference sequence). The CDR3 spans 14 residues.

This chain uses TRBV18 with TRBJ2-1; D is ambiguous. The CDR3 spans 16 residues. Trimming pared 0 bases from V and 8 bases from J, leaving 17 bases between. Germline-derived CDR1 and CDR2 are KGHSH and LQKENI. The chain's CDR3 is CASSPPLSTLFHEQFF. In nucleotides, the CDR3 is TGTGCCAGCTCACCACCGCTTTCTACGCTTTTCCATGAGCAGTTCTTC.

The chain has TRBV7-3 and TRBJ1-2; D may be TRBD1 (6 bases). This CDR3 contains 13 residues. Per germline, CDR1 SGHTA and CDR2 FQGTGA. V was shortened by 3 bases and J by 8 bases, with 13 bases between the two germline ends. The CDR3 region is CASSLGHGRGYTF. Written as DNA, the CDR3 is TGTGCCAGCAGCTTGGGACACGGACGGGGCTACACCTTC.

The chain recombines TRBV9 with TRBJ2-2; D might be TRBD1 or TRBD2, each matching 5 bases. Germline values: CDR1 SGDLS, CDR2 YYNGEE. The CDR3 is 16 amino acids. Trimming pared 0 bases from V and 2 bases from J, leaving 11 bases between. CDR3: CASSVGVGVNTGELFF. The CDR3 nucleotides read TGTGCCAGCAGCGTAGGGGTGGGGGTAAACACCGGGGAGCTGTTTTTT.

The rearrangement links TRBV29-1 to TRBJ1-4, with D possibly TRBD1 on 5 matching bases. This CDR3 contains 13 residues. V was clipped by 4 bases and J by 5 bases, with 11 bases between them. Germline loops: CDR1 SQVTM, CDR2 ANQGSEA. The CDR3 is CSVGQGTNEKLFF. DNA for the CDR3: TGCAGCGTTGGTCAGGGAACCAATGAAAAACTGTTTTTT.

This chain joins TRBV7-2 and TRBJ2-2, with 7 nucleotides matching TRBD2. Germline V CDR1 and CDR2: SGHTA, FQGNSA. This CDR3 is 16 amino acids long. J lost 1 base, V lost 0 bases, and 2 bases had no gene match. The CDR3 DNA sequence: TGTGCCAGCAGCTTAGCTGCTAGCGGGAACACCGGGGAGCTGTTTTTT. Translation: CASSLAASGNTGELFF.

This clone showed up just a few times. The chain carries TRBV2 and TRBJ2-6; D not resolved. Per germline, CDR1 SNHLY and CDR2 FYNNEI. The CDR3 runs to 16 residues. V lost 3 bases and J lost 0, with 9 bases in between. Here the CDR3 reads CASSDWINSGANVLTF. Here the CDR3 DNA reads TGTGCCAGCAGTGATTGGATCAACTCTGGGGCCAACGTCCTGACTTTC.

The rearrangement joins TRBV5-1 to TRBJ1-1; D might be TRBD1 (5 bases). Per germline, CDR1 SGHRS and CDR2 YFSETQ. With 4 bases removed from V and 7 bases from J, the gap between germline ends came to 20 bases. The CDR3 has 15 amino acids. CDR3 DNA sequence: TGCGCCAGCAGCATGAAGGACACGGCGGGTGATGAAGCTTTCTTT. It translates to CASSMKDTAGDEAFF.

The rearrangement links TRBV29-1 to TRBJ2-1; D is perhaps TRBD1 (6 bases). V lost 4 bases to trimming and J lost 6 bases, with 13 bases between them. The CDR3 spans 13 residues. Germline CDR1 SQVTM, CDR2 ANQGSEA. The CDR3 DNA is TGCAGCGTTGTGGGGCAGGGGCTCAATGAGCAGTTCTTC. It encodes CSVVGQGLNEQFF.

This chain connects TRBV5-3 to TRBJ2-7; D may be TRBD1 (6 bases). TRBV5-3 counts as an open reading frame of uncertain function. CDR3 length: 13 residues. V lost 6 bases and J 1 base, leaving 11 bases between the germline ends. CDR3: CARIRTDSYEQYF. The CDR3, as DNA: TGTGCCAGAATAAGGACAGATTCCTACGAGCAGTACTTC.

This chain connects TRBV11-2 to TRBJ2-1; TRBD2 agrees at 8 bases. The V gene end was trimmed by 5 bases and the J gene end by 0 bases; junction bases not matched to a gene: 3. From germline, CDR1 is SGHAT and CDR2 FQNNGV. There are 15 residues in the CDR3. CDR3 DNA sequence: TGTGCCAGCAGCACGGGGACTAGCTCCTACAATGAGCAGTTCTTC. Protein sequence: CASSTGTSSYNEQFF.

This sequence joins TRBV23-1 and TRBJ2-7; perhaps TRBD1 as D (8 bases). TRBV23-1 is annotated as an ORF whose role is uncertain. There are 15 residues in the CDR3. V was shortened by 2 bases and J by 6 bases, with 17 bases between the two germline ends. The CDR3 DNA reads as TGCGCCAGCAGTCAACCCGGACAGGGAGGGCGCGAGCAGTACTTC. Protein sequence: CASSQPGQGGREQYF.

The V and J genes are TRBV24-1 and TRBJ2-5; 7 bases agree with TRBD2. The CDR3 consists of 15 residues. V gave up 5 bases and J gave up 5 bases; unmatched junction bases: 10. Germline values: CDR1 KGHDR, CDR2 SFDVKD. This chain's CDR3 is CATSGGRELGETQYF. CDR3 in DNA: TGTGCCACCAGTGGAGGGCGGGAGTTGGGGGAGACCCAGTACTTC.

Worth noting for this clone: This CDR3 is also generated by other DNA sequences in the sample. Here the CDR3 reads CASSVDRDYGYTF. The CDR3 bases are TGTGCCAGCAGCGTTGACAGGGACTATGGCTACACCTTC. V usage is TRBV9 and J usage is TRBJ1-2; TRBD1 aligns across 7 bases. The CDR3 loop spans 13 amino acids. Germline V gene lookup returns CDR1 SGDLS and CDR2 YYNGEE. The V gene end was trimmed by 2 bases and the J gene end by 3 bases; junction bases not matched to a gene: 1.

V usage is TRBV10-1 and J usage is TRBJ2-1; 7 nucleotides line up with TRBD1. This CDR3 is 15 amino acids long. V was pared by 3 bases and J by 1 base, with 3 bases of the junction left unmatched. CDR1 is WNHNN and CDR2 is SYGVQD in the germline V gene (reference sequence). Here the CDR3 reads CASSERGQSYNEQFF. CDR3 DNA: TGCGCCAGCAGTGAAAGGGGACAGTCCTACAATGAGCAGTTCTTC.

The chain has TRBV5-1 and TRBJ2-1, with D uncertain. Germline values: CDR1 SGHRS, CDR2 YFSETQ. The CDR3 spans 13 residues. V lost 0 bases to trimming and J lost 5 bases, with 6 bases between them. DNA of the CDR3: TGCGCCAGCAGCTTGGAGGCAGACAATGAGCAGTTCTTC. Translating it yields CASSLEADNEQFF.

The J gene is TRBJ2-7, the V gene TRBV7-2; unclear D gene. Trimming left V 2 bases short and J 0 bases short, with 8 bases between. CDR1 SGHTA and CDR2 FQGNSA come from the germline V gene. CDR3 length equals 14 residues. This CDR3 reads CASSLLAASYEQYF. The CDR3 nucleotides read TGTGCCAGCAGCTTACTTGCGGCCTCCTACGAGCAGTACTTC.

This chain connects TRBV7-2 to TRBJ2-7, with 8 bases matching TRBD2. The V and J ends lost 1 base and 6 bases, in that order; junction bases with no gene match: 5. The CDR3 runs to 14 residues. Per germline, CDR1 SGHTA and CDR2 FQGNSA. The CDR3 loop is CASSLDAGRVEQYF. The CDR3 bases are TGTGCCAGCAGCTTAGACGCCGGGAGGGTCGAGCAGTACTTC.

This chain uses TRBV11-2 with TRBJ2-3, with TRBD1 identical over 7 bases. This CDR3 spans 15 amino acids. Trimming removed 4 bases from V and 1 base from J; junction bases left unmatched: 5. Germline V CDR1 and CDR2: SGHAT, FQNNGV. The CDR3 DNA reads as TGTGCCAGCAGCTCCCGACAGGGCCGCACAGATACGCAGTATTTT. Protein product: CASSSRQGRTDTQYF.

This chain uses TRBV11-2 with TRBJ2-2; D is ambiguous. The germline V gene has CDR1 SGHAT and CDR2 FQNNGV. CDR3 length: 15 residues. V was shortened by 3 bases and J by 5 bases, with 13 bases between the two germline ends. CDR3 protein: CASSLLLAPTGELFF. DNA of the CDR3: TGTGCCAGCAGCTTGCTTTTGGCCCCGACCGGGGAGCTGTTTTTT.

The V call is TRBV28, the J call TRBJ2-1, with 8 bases aligning to TRBD2. Losses at the gene ends were 7 bases for V and 5 bases for J; bases not matched to a gene: 10. There are 15 residues in the CDR3. Germline V gene lookup returns CDR1 MDHEN and CDR2 SYDVKM. The CDR3 DNA reads as TGTGCCAGCACCCGGGGGGGCGCGGGCGACAATGAGCAGTTCTTC. Amino acid sequence: CASTRGGAGDNEQFF.

This clone has a count of ten or more. This sequence joins TRBV7-2 and TRBJ2-5, with D perhaps TRBD2 (5 bases). The CDR3 totals 16 residues. The germline V gene encodes CDR1 SGHTA and CDR2 FQGNSA. V was trimmed by 5 bases and J by 5 bases, leaving 21 bases between them. Here the CDR3 reads CASSPFWAGGSETQYF. The CDR3 DNA reads TGTGCCAGCAGCCCCTTCTGGGCGGGCGGTTCTGAGACCCAGTACTTC. The variable domain in full, with the rest retrieved from reference TRBV7-2 and TRBJ2-5, is GAGVSQSPSNKVTEKGKDVELRCDPISGHTALYWYRQSLGQGLEFLIYFQGNSAPDKSGLPSDRFSAERTGGSVSTLTIQRTQQEDSAVYLCASSPFWAGGSETQYFGPGTRLLVL.

The gene calls are TRBV12-2 and TRBJ1-2. TRBV12-2 is designated a pseudogene. The CDR3 runs to 12 residues. The CDR3 DNA reads as TGTGCAAGTTCTCCGGGGGTAATTGGCTACACCTTC. Amino acids: CASSPGVIGYTF.

The rearrangement joins TRBV6-6 to TRBJ1-1; no clear D. This CDR3 has 13 residues. Trimming removed 2 bases from V and 0 bases from J, with 4 bases in between. Germline lookup yields CDR1 MNHNY and CDR2 SVGAGI (reference sequence). CDR3 DNA sequence: TGTGCCAGCAGTTACAGTCTGAACACTGAAGCTTTCTTT. Its protein is CASSYSLNTEAFF.

The CDR3 region has the DNA TGTGCCAGTAGTATACCCGGGACGGGGAACTATGGCTACACCTTC. This sequence encodes CASSIPGTGNYGYTF. This rearrangement joins TRBV19 to TRBJ1-2, with D possibly matching TRBD1 (5 bases). CDR3 length: 15 residues. Per the germline V gene, CDR1 is LNHDA and CDR2 is SQIVND (reference sequence). V was clipped by 2 bases and J by 2 bases, with 12 bases between them.

The gene calls are TRBV5-4 and TRBJ1-6; D uncertain. CDR1 and CDR2 (germline): SGHNT, YYREEE (reference sequence). The ends were cut back, 2 bases at V and 3 bases at J, with 9 bases in the middle. This CDR3 comprises 15 residues. CDR3 in DNA: TGTGCCAGCAGCTTCGAACACCGCTATAATTCACCCCTCCACTTT. Protein: CASSFEHRYNSPLHF.